This T cell receptor (beta chain) appears in the sequencing data of a study of blood T cells in healthy people across ages. V lost 7 bases and J lost 5, with 8 bases in between. This CDR3 spans 11 amino acids. CDR1 is MGHDK, CDR2 SYGVNS, per germline. Using a J-beta primer mix together with a sample-barcoded 5' primer, a second PCR was run for roughly 7 to 11 cycles. A template-switch adaptor with 12 random nucleotides tagged each cDNA molecule. TCRdb independently ran MiXCR on the 5' RACE reads; one entry per CDR3 protein. The table includes over a million distinct CDR3 sequences, around 40% detected once.

The clonotype comes from a woman aged 18-29 years in good health. The chain has TRBV25-1 and TRBJ1-1; TRBD1 might be the D (6 bases). The source material was blood. The CDR3 sequence is CASKTGTEAFF. DNA of the CDR3: TGTGCCAGCAAAACAGGGACTGAAGCTTTCTTT. The entire variable domain, with the rest obtained from reference TRBV25-1 and TRBJ1-1, is as follows: EADIYQTPRYLVIGTGKKITLECSQTMGHDKMYWYQQDPGMELHLIHYSYGVNSTEKGDLSSESTVSRIRTEHFPLTLESARPSHTSQYLCASKTGTEAFFGQGTRLTVV.